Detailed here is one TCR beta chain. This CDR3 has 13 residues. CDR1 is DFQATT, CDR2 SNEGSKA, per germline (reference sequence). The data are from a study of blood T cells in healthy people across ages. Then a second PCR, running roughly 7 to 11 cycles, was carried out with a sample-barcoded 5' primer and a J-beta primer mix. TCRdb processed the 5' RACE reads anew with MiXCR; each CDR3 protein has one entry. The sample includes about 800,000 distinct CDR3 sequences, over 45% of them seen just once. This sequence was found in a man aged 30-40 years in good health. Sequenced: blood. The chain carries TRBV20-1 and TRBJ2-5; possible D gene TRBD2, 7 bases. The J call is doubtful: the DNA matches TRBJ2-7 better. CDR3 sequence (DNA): TGCAGTGCCCCTGGGGGGGCTAGAGGCGAGCAGTACTTC. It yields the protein CSAPGGARGEQYF.